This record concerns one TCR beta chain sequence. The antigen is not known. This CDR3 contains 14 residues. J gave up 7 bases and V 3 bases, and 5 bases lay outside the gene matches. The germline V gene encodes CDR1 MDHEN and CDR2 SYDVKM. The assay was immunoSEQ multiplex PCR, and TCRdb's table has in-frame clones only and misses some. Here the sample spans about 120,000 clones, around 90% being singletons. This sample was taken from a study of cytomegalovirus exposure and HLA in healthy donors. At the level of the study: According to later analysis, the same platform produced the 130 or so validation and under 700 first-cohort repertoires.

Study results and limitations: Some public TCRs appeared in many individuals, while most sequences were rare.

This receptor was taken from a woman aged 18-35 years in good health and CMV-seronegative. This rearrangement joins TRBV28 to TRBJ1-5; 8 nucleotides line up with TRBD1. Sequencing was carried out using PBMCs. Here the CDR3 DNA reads TGTGCCAGCAGTTTCAGGGGGCGCGGGCAGCCCCAGCATTTT. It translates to CASSFRGRGQPQHF.